This T cell receptor (beta chain) stems from a study of identifying expanded T cells in peripheral blood. Findings of the study overall: Variance in clone template counts between two-week samples significantly increased with total template count across all healthy donors. Roughly 1.1 clones differed between technical replicates, versus approximately 17 and 20 over time.

The CDR3 has 11 residues. Germline V gene lookup returns CDR1 PRHDT and CDR2 FYEKMQ (reference sequence). Trimming removed 8 bases from V and 5 bases from J; junction bases left unmatched: 2. Some clones are missing from TCRdb's copy, which holds only in-frame ones; the method was immunoSEQ multiplex PCR. The data hold some 100,000 clones, with about 87% observed a single time. Concerning this clone: Its target is unknown.

Healthy donors had no documented immune events, such as infections, while sampled. Sequences were obtained from blood. The chain links TRBV13 to TRBJ1-2; the match to TRBD1 covers 7 bases. This clonotype was sampled from a person aged 18-69 years in good health. The CDR3 region is CASGQAYGYTF. CDR3 nucleotides: TGTGCCAGCGGACAGGCGTATGGCTACACCTTC.